These 4 T cell receptor beta chains share one sample of origin, sequenced in a study of T-cell reconstitution after alpha-beta-depleted transplantation in children. Unique molecular identifiers were incorporated into the prepared TCRbeta library. TCRdb re-analysed the PCR reads in MiXCR, keeping a single row per CDR3 protein. The sample has 250,000 to 400,000 distinct CDR3 sequences, about a quarter seen once. Specimen: PBMCs, mostly from graft donor cells, collected 180 days after TCRalphabeta/CD19-depleted stem cell transplant. The origin of the receptors is a male patient under 18 who had a stem cell transplant for acute lymphoblastic leukemia, so the T cells may come from the graft donor.

This clonotype turned up a few times. The chain recombines TRBV29-1 with TRBJ2-7; D possibly corresponds to TRBD1 (6 bases). The germline V and J ends were trimmed by 4 bases and 3 bases, with 13 bases remaining between them. The germline CDR1 and CDR2 sequences are SQVTM and ANQGSEA. The CDR3 runs 13 residues. DNA of the CDR3: TGCAGCGTTGCCGGGACACGGTTCTACGAGCAGTACTTC. It translates to CSVAGTRFYEQYF.

This clonotype was picked up a small number of times. The chain links TRBV5-1 to TRBJ1-1; D gene uncertain. V lost 1 base and J 0 bases, leaving 22 bases between the germline ends. This CDR3 contains 19 residues. The germline gives CDR1 SGHRS, CDR2 YFSETQ. The CDR3 sequence is CASSLKYAPGRVLNTEAFF. The CDR3 DNA reads as TGCGCCAGCAGCTTGAAGTATGCCCCTGGGAGGGTCTTGAACACTGAAGCTTTCTTT.

The rearrangement joins TRBV4-1 to TRBJ2-7; weak D call: TRBD2 (6 bases). Germline V gene sequence: CDR1 MGHRA, CDR2 YSYEKL. The CDR3 runs to 19 residues. The V and J ends lost 0 bases and 0 bases respectively, with 21 bases between them. The CDR3 loop is CASSQEPLRGGISSYEQYF. CDR3 in DNA: TGCGCCAGCAGCCAAGAACCCCTGAGAGGAGGGATTAGCTCCTACGAGCAGTACTTC.

This chain connects TRBV25-1 to TRBJ1-1; a possible D gene is TRBD1 (6 bases). V dropped 0 bases and J dropped 7 bases, with 12 bases sitting between them. CDR1 and CDR2 from the germline V gene are MGHDK and SYGVNS. This CDR3 comprises 14 residues. DNA of the CDR3: TGTGCCAGCAGTGAATATGGGGGAGGGGGTGAAGCTTTCTTT. Protein sequence: CASSEYGGGGEAFF.